The present T cell receptor (beta chain) was sequenced within a study of T cell changes during pregnancy in multiple sclerosis (dated by TCRdb to the late 2010s). About the study as a whole: Changes in the T cell repertoire over the course of pregnancy were examined in this study in women with multiple sclerosis.

Remarks on this clone: Its binding antigen is unknown. No much larger clone exists at a distance of one base, and base qualities are not known.

The receptor library was made with the immunoSEQ multiplex PCR assay. TCRdb took over this immuneACCESS table, retaining in-frame rearrangements with V and J assigned. Such tables are incomplete; in checked studies, under half of the missing clones stem from an unresolved V gene, and the remainder is unexplained. The sample table lists about 39,000 clones, approximately 90% of them with a count of one. Of the sample, roughly 0.5% falls within the top ten clones. This sequence was found in a female donor in good health, enrolled as a control in a pregnancy study. The sequenced sample was CD4+ T cells from peripheral blood mononuclear cells, obtained in the first trimester of pregnancy.

This receptor carries the CDR3 CASSPKLAGSYEQYF. The DNA reads as follows: TGTGCCAGCAGTCCCAAACTAGCGGGGTCCTACGAGCAGTACTTC. The rearrangement joined TRBV6-5 to TRBJ2-7, with 10 central nucleotides matching TRBD2. Unmatched junction bases come to 5, with V trimmed by 5 bases and J by 1 base. CDR1 and CDR2 are read off the germline V gene as MNHEY and SVGAGI. The CDR3 numbers 15 residues from cysteine through phenylalanine. Only the CDR3 portion is preserved as DNA: 45 bases, with reading frame beginning at the first base.